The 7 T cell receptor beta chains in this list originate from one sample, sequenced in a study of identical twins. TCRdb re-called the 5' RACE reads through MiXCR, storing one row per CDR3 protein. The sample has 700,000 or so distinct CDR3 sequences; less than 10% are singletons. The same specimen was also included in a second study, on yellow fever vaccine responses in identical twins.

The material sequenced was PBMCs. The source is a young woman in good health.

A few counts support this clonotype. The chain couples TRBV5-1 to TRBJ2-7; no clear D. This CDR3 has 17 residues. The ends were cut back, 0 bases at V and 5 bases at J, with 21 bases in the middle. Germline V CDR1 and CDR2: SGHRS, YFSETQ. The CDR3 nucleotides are TGCGCCAGCAGCTTGGTGTCTTTCGAACGTGCCCTCCACGAGCAGTACTTC. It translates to CASSLVSFERALHEQYF. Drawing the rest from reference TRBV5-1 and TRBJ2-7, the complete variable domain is KAGVTQTPRYLIKTRGQQVTLSCSPISGHRSVSWYQQTPGQGLQFLFEYFSETQRNKGNFPGRFSGRQFSNSRSEMNVSTLELGDSALYLCASSLVSFERALHEQYFGPGTRLTVT.

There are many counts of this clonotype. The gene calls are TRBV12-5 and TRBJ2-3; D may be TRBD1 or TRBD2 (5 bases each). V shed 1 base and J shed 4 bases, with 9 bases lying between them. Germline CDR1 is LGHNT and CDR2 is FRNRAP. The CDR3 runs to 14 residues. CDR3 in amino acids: CASGLGQGADTQYF. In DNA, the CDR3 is TGTGCTAGTGGTTTGGGGCAGGGAGCAGATACGCAGTATTTT.

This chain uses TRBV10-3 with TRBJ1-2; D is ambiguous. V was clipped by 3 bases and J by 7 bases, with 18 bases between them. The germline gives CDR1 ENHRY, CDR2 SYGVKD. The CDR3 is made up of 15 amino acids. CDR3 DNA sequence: TGTGCCATCAGTGAACCTAAGGAGTCTAGTTCTGGCTACACCTTC. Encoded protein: CAISEPKESSSGYTF.

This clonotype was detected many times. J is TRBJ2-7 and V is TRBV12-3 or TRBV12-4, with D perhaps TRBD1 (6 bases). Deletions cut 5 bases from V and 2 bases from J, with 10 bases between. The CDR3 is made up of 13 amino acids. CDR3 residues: CASSPRDTYEQYF. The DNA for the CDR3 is TGTGCCAGCAGTCCCCGGGACACCTACGAGCAGTACTTC.

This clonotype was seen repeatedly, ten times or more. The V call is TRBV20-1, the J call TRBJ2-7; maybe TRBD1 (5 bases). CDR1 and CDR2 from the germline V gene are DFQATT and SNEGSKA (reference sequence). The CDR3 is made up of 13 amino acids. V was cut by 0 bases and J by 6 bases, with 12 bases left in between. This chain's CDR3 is CSARDHFRVEQYF. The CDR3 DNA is TGCAGTGCTAGAGATCATTTCAGGGTCGAGCAGTACTTC.

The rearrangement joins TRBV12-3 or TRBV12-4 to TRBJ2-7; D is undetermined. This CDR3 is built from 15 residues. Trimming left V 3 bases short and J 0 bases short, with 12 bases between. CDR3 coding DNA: TGTGCCAGCAGTTTTTATCAGGTCGGCTCCTACGAGCAGTACTTC. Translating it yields CASSFYQVGSYEQYF.

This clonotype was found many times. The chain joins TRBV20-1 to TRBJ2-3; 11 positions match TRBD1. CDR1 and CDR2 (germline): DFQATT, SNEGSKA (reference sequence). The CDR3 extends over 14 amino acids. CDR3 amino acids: CSRYGTGGTDTQYF. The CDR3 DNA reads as TGCTCACGCTACGGGACAGGGGGAACAGATACGCAGTATTTT.